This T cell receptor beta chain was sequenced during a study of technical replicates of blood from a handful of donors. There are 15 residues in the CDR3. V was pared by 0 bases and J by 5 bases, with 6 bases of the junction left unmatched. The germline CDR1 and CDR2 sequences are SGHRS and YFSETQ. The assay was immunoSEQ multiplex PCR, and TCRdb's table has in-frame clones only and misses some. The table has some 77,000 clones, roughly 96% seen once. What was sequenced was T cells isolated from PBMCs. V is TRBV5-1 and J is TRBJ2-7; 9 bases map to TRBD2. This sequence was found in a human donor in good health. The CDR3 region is CASSLAGTSPDEQYF. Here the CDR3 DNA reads TGCGCCAGCAGCTTGGCCGGGACTAGCCCCGACGAGCAGTACTTC.